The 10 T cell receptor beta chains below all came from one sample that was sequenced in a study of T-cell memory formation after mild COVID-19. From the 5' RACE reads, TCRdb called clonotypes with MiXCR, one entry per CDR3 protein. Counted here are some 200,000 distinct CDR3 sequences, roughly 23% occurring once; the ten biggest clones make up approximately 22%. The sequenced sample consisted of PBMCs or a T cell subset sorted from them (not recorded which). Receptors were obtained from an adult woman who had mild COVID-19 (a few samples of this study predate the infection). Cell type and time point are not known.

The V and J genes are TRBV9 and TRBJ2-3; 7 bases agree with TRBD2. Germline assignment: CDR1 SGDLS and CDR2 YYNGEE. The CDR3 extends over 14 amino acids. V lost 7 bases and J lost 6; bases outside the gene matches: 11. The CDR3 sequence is CASSGGTGADTQYF. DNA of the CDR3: TGTGCCAGCTCCGGGGGGACTGGCGCCGATACGCAGTATTTT.

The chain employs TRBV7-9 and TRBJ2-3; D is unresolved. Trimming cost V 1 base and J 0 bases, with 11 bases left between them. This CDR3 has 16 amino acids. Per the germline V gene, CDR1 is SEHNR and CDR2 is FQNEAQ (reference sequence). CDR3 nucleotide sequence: TGTGCCAGCAGCTTAGACCCCCTCTCTAGCACAGATACGCAGTATTTT. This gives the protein CASSLDPLSSTDTQYF.

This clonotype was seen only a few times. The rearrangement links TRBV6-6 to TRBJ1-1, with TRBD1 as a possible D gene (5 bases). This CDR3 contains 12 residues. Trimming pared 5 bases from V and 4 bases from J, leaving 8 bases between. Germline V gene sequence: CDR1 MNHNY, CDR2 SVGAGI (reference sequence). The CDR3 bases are TGTGCCAGCAGTGTCACAGGCACTGAAGCTTTCTTT. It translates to CASSVTGTEAFF.

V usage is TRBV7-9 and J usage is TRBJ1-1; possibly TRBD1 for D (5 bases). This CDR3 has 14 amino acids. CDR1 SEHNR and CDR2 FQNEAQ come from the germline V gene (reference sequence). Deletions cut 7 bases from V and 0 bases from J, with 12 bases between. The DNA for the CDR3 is TGTGCCAGCATCCAGGGAGGACTGAACACTGAAGCTTTCTTT. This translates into CASIQGGLNTEAFF.

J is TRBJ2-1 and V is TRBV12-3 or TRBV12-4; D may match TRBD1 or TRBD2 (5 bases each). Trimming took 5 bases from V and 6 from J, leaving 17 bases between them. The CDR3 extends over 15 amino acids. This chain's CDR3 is CASSDLGTGFNEQFF. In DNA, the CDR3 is TGTGCCAGCAGTGATCTAGGGACGGGATTCAATGAGCAGTTCTTC.

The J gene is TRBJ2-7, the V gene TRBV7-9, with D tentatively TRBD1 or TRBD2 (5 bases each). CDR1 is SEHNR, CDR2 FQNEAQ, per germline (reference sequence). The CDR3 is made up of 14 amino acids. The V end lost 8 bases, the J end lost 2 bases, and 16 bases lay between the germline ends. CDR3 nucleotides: TGTGCCAGCGAACGGTGGGGACCAACCTACGAGCAGTACTTC. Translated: CASERWGPTYEQYF.

CDR3 nucleotide sequence: TGCGCCAGCAGACCGGGGACTAGCAGCTCTTACGAGCAGTACTTC. Translating it yields CASRPGTSSSYEQYF. The V gene is TRBV5-1, the J gene TRBJ2-7, with TRBD2 matching over 9 bases. The CDR3 runs 15 residues. With V trimmed by 5 bases and J by 4 bases, 10 bases remained unmatched. From germline, CDR1 is SGHRS and CDR2 YFSETQ.

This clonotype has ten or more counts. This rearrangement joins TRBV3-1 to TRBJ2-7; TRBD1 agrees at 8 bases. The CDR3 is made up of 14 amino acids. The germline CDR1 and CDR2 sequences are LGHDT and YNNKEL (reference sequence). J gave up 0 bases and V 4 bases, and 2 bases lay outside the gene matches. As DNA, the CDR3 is TGTGCCAGCAGCCCCGGGACAGGCTCCTACGAGCAGTACTTC. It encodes CASSPGTGSYEQYF.

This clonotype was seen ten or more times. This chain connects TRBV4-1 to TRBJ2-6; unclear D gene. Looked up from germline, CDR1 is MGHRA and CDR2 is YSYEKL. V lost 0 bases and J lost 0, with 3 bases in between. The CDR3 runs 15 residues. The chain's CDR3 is CASSQEASGANVLTF. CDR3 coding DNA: TGCGCCAGCAGCCAAGAAGCCTCTGGGGCCAACGTCCTGACTTTC.

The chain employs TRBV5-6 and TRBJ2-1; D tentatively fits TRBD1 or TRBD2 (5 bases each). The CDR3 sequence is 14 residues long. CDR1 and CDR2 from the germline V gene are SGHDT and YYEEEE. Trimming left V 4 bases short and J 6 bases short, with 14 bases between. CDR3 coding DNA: TGTGCCAGCAGCCCCGGGACCCTAGTCAATGAGCAGTTCTTC. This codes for CASSPGTLVNEQFF.